This entry lists 4 T cell receptor beta chains sequenced from one sample in a study of blood T cell repertoires in COVID-19. The method was immunoSEQ multiplex PCR; TCRdb's version includes in-frame clones alone and lacks a portion of them. The sample shows roughly 120,000 clones, approximately 80% of them seen only once. Sequences were obtained from peripheral blood. The origin of the receptors is a woman aged 80 or older with acute or convalescent COVID-19.

This rearrangement joins TRBV2 to TRBJ1-3; D unresolved. The V and J ends lost 4 bases and 7 bases respectively, with 11 bases between them. Germline V gives CDR1 SNHLY, CDR2 FYNNEI. The CDR3 loop spans 13 amino acids. The DNA of the CDR3 is TGTGCCAGCAGTGTTGAGGAATCCAACACCATATATTTT. Its translation: CASSVEESNTIYF.

The chain recombines TRBV19 with TRBJ1-2, with D possibly matching TRBD1 (6 bases). V was shortened by 5 bases and J by 2 bases, with 15 bases between the two germline ends. Germline lookup yields CDR1 LNHDA and CDR2 SQIVND (reference sequence). CDR3 length equals 15 residues. CDR3 loop: CASSSRTVSNYGYTF. CDR3 coding DNA: TGTGCCAGTAGTTCCCGGACAGTTTCGAACTATGGCTACACCTTC.

The chain carries TRBV5-1 and TRBJ2-7; tentative D call: TRBD1 (6 bases). CDR3 length: 14 amino acids. CDR1 and CDR2 (germline): SGHRS, YFSETQ. The ends were cut back, 2 bases at V and 5 bases at J, with 14 bases in the middle. The CDR3 loop is CASSLEQGGDEQYF. The CDR3 DNA is TGCGCCAGCAGCTTAGAACAGGGTGGCGACGAGCAGTACTTC.

The DNA of the CDR3 is TGTGCCACCAGCAGTTACAGGGAGGGCGACTATGGCTACACCTTC. Encoded protein: CATSSYREGDYGYTF. The chain carries TRBV15 and TRBJ1-2; TRBD1 is a possible D gene (6 bases). Trimming pared 3 bases from V and 3 bases from J, leaving 14 bases between. The germline V gene encodes CDR1 LNHNV and CDR2 YYDKDF (reference sequence). The CDR3 is 15 amino acids.